What follows is one TCR beta chain and its context. Blood samples were obtained at baseline, cycle 4 day 1, and cycle 7 day 1. This entry is derived from a study of OX40 agonist ivuxolimab in advanced cancers. Across the whole study: Given to patients was ivuxolimab, an agonistic anti-OX40 (CD134) antibody. Of mixed ages from about 23 to 85 and averaging about 60 years, the group was around 78% male.

Repertoires were generated with immunoSEQ multiplex PCR, while TCRdb's copy carries only in-frame clones and drops some. The sample comprises tens of thousands of clones, more than 75% of which are singletons, and around 4.7% rests with the top ten. V shed 3 bases and J shed 0 bases, with 14 bases lying between them. CDR1 is KGHSH, CDR2 LQKENI, per germline. This CDR3 contains 16 residues. The chain uses TRBV18 and TRBJ1-2, with unresolved D. The clonotype originates from an adult with an advanced solid tumor such as melanoma, head and neck, liver or kidney cancer. The specimen comprised CD4+ or CD8+ T cells sorted from blood, sampled in a trial of the OX40 agonist ivuxolimab. The chain's CDR3 is CASSPGGVRANYGYTF. CDR3 bases: TGTGCCAGCTCACCGGGTGGAGTCAGAGCTAACTATGGCTACACCTTC.